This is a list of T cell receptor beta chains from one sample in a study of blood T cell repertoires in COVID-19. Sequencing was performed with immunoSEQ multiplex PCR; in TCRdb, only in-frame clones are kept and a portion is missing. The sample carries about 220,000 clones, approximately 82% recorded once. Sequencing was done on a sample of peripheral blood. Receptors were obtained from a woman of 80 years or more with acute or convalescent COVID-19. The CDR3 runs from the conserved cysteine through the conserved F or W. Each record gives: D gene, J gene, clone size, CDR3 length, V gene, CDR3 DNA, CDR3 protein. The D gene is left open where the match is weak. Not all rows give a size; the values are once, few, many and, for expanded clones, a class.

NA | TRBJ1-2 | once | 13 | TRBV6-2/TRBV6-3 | TGTGCCAGCAGTTACGGTGGCAGGTATGGCTACACCTTC | CASSYGGRYGYTF
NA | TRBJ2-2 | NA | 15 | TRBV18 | TGTGCCAGCTCACCCGTGAGGGCGAACACCGGGGAGCTGTTTTTT | CASSPVRANTGELFF
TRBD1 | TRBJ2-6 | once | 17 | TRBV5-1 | TGCGCCAGCAGCGCGCTACAGGGGGCGAGTGGGGCCAACGTCCTGACTTTC | CASSALQGASGANVLTF
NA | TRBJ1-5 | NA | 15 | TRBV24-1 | TGTGCCACCAGTGATTCAGGGGCCATCAATCAGCCCCAGCATTTT | CATSDSGAINQPQHF
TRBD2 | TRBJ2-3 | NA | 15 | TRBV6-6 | TGTGCCAGCAGTTGGACTAGCGGGGTGGCAGATACGCAGTATTTT | CASSWTSGVADTQYF
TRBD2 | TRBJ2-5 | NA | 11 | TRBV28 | TGTGCCAGCAGGGGCCGGGAGGCCCAGTACTTC | CASRGREAQYF
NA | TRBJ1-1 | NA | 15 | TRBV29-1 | TGCAGCGCCCTCCGGCAGGCTCAGCAACGCACTGAAGCTTTCTTT | CSALRQAQQRTEAFF
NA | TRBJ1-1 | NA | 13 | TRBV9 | TGTGCCAGCAGCCCGCGACAGACCACTGAAGCTTTCTTT | CASSPRQTTEAFF
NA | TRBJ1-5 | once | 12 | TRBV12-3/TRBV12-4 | TGTGCCAGCAGTTTTCAGGGTCAGCCCCAGCATTTT | CASSFQGQPQHF
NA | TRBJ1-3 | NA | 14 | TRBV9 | TGTGCCAGCAGCGTAGCGACAGCTGGAAACACCATATATTTT | CASSVATAGNTIYF
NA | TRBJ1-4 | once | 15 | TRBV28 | TGTGCCAGCAGTTCCGCGACAGGAGGAGGTGAAAAACTGTTTTTT | CASSSATGGGEKLFF
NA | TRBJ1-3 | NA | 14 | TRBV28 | TGTGCCAGCAGGGTGGGAGGCACTGGAAACACCATATATTTT | CASRVGGTGNTIYF
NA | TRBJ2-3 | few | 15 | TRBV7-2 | TGTGCCAGCAGCAGCTGGCGGGTAAGCACAGATACGCAGTATTTT | CASSSWRVSTDTQYF
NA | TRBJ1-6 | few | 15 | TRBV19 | TGTGCCAGTAGTGCAACGAGTTTAATAAATTCACCCCTCCACTTT | CASSATSLINSPLHF
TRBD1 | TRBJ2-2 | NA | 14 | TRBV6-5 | TGTGCCAGCAGAAACAGGGGGCTCACCGGGGAGCTGTTTTTT | CASRNRGLTGELFF
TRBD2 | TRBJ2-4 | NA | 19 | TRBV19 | TGTGCCAGTAGTATCTCAGGGACTAGCGGCGCTCTAGCCAAAAACATTCAGTACTTC | CASSISGTSGALAKNIQYF
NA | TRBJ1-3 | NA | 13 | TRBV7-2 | TGTGCCAGCAGCCCACTATCTGGAAACACCATATATTTT | CASSPLSGNTIYF
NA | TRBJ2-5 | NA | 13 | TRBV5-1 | TGCGCCAGCAGCTTGGAAGCTCAAGAGACCCAGTACTTC | CASSLEAQETQYF
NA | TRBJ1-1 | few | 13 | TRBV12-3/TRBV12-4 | TGTGCCAGCAAACTAGGTCGCATCACTGAAGCTTTCTTT | CASKLGRITEAFF
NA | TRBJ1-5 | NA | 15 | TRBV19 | TGTGCCAGTAGCTTTTTGCCGCCCGAGGATCAGCCCCAGCATTTT | CASSFLPPEDQPQHF
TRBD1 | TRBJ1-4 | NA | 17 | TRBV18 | TGTGCCAGCTCGCAACAGGGGGCGAGTGCAACTAATGAAAAACTGTTTTTT | CASSQQGASATNEKLFF
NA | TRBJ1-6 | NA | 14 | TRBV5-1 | TGCGCCAGCACCAAGGACAGCTATAATTCACCCCTCCACTTT | CASTKDSYNSPLHF
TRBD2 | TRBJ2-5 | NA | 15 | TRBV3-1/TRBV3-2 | TGTGCCAGCAGGCGGTGGGACTATAAAAAAGAGACCCAGTACTTC | CASRRWDYKKETQYF
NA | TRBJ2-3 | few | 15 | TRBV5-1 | TGCGCCAGCAGCTTGGGCATACGGGGCACAGATACGCAGTATTTT | CASSLGIRGTDTQYF
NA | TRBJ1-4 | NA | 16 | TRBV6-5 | TGTGCCAGCAGTTACTCGGGCAGGGGCGGTGGTGAAAAACTGTTTTTT | CASSYSGRGGGEKLFF
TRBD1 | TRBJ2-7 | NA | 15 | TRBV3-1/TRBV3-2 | TGTGCCAGCAGCCAAGCACTCCGGGACAGGAGTGAGCAGTACTTC | CASSQALRDRSEQYF
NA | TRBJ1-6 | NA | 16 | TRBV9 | TGTGCCAGCAGCGTTATCGGGGGGGGTGGTAATTCACCCCTCCACTTT | CASSVIGGGGNSPLHF